This T cell receptor beta chain was found in a study of human T cells and chemical hapten exposure. Looking at the study overall: Throughout the approximately 26-week study, diphenylcyclopropenone was applied weekly to the patients' scalps. Mainly, slight library volume differences in the pool made TCR yields vary.

The time point: patch test 3, about 24 weeks after DPC sensitization. This sample's treatment: therapeutic diphenylcyclopropenone sensitization with weekly scalp DPC. Patches went on only after blood had been drawn each time. Turning to this clonotype: Antigen unknown.

MiXCR, run by TCRdb on the RACE reads, gives a single entry per CDR3 protein. The repertoire consists of about 97,000 distinct CDR3 sequences, with less than 35% occurring once and the leading ten covering about 9.3%. General study findings and limits: Higher patch test scores went with higher counts of PT1 expanded TCRs.

The sequence was obtained from a man between 35 and 55 years old with alopecia areata. Some clones in this sample may be carry-over from other donors' samples. The material sequenced was whole blood, taken in connection with sensitization to the hapten diphenylcyclopropenone (DPC).

For the CDR3, the DNA is TGTGCCAGCAGTGAGACAGGGGGTAATGAAAAACTGTTTTTT. It specifies CASSETGGNEKLFF. This chain connects TRBV6-4 to TRBJ1-4; 9 bases align to TRBD1. This CDR3 has 14 amino acids. Losses at the gene ends were 3 bases for V and 4 bases for J; bases not matched to a gene: 0. Germline V lookup: CDR1 MRHNA, CDR2 SNTAGT.